This TCR beta chain was recorded in a study of T cell repertoires in cytomegalovirus infection. The CDR3 extends over 13 amino acids. The germline V gene encodes CDR1 DFQATT and CDR2 SNEGSKA (reference sequence). J was trimmed by 7 bases and V by 6 bases; bases with no gene match: 7. This clonotype was seen many times. Its antigen is as yet unknown. TCRdb passed the reads through MiXCR, listing each CDR3 protein once. This sample has hundreds of thousands of distinct CDR3 sequences, with almost 30% found just once. The source material was cultured PBMCs, sampled from culture after CMV antigen stimulation. J is TRBJ1-5 and V is TRBV20-1; TRBD1 matches 9 bases. The source of this sequence is a human donor in good health (CMV status not recorded). Some clones in this sample may be carry-over from other donors' samples. The DNA of the CDR3 is TGCAGTGCGCCCGGGACAGGGCCACAGCCCCAGCATTTT. Amino acids: CSAPGTGPQPQHF.